The clone carrying this T cell receptor (beta chain) was picked up one time. The PCR contained 60 Vbeta and 13 Jbeta primers. Repertoires were generated with immunoSEQ multiplex PCR, while TCRdb's copy carries only in-frame clones and drops some. The sample holds about 160,000 clones; over 70% are singletons and the top ten take over 1.5%. This entry comes from a study of cytomegalovirus exposure and HLA in healthy donors. The sample taken for sequencing was PBMCs. The clonotype comes from a woman aged 18-30 years in good health and CMV-seronegative.

The CDR3 sequence: CASSPNGRGSNQPQHF. The CDR3 DNA follows: TGTGCCAGCTCACCGAACGGCAGGGGAAGCAATCAGCCCCAGCATTTT. The rearrangement joins TRBV18 to TRBJ1-5; D may be TRBD1 (6 bases). CDR3 size: 16 residues. Trimming stripped 3 bases from V and 1 base from J, with 13 bases between. CDR1 and CDR2 (germline): KGHSH, LQKENI.